What follows are 5 T cell receptor beta chains derived from one specimen sequenced in a study of CD8 T cells in Susac syndrome. RNA amounts of about 0.5 to 1 ug underwent reverse transcription with random hexamers. TCRdb called the immunoSEQ multiplex PCR reads again in MiXCR, with one record for every CDR3 protein. Of approximately 160,000 distinct CDR3 sequences listed, about 91% are singletons. Input material: CD4+ T cells from PBMCs. The receptors come from a human donor in good health.

CDR3 nucleotide sequence: TGTGCCAGCAGCCAAAGGTCCTTACTAGCGGAGGGCACAGATACGCAGTATTTT. Residues: CASSQRSLLAEGTDTQYF. The chain links TRBV7-8 to TRBJ2-3; 8 bases align to TRBD2. The germline V gene has CDR1 SGHVS and CDR2 FQNEAQ. V dropped 5 bases and J dropped 1; count of bases not matched to a gene: 14. CDR3 length: 18 residues.

The V call is TRBV4-1, the J call TRBJ2-1, with TRBD2 matching over 7 bases. The CDR3 has 15 residues. Germline trimming cut 3 bases from V and 5 bases from J; bases unmatched to any gene: 7. The germline CDR1 and CDR2 sequences are MGHRA and YSYEKL. The CDR3 spells CASSQLTSRNNEQFF. CDR3 DNA sequence: TGCGCCAGCAGCCAGTTGACTAGCCGGAACAATGAGCAGTTCTTC.

V and J are TRBV20-1 and TRBJ1-1, with D hard to call. The V end lost 7 bases, the J end lost 1 base, and 13 bases lay between the germline ends. In germline, CDR1 is DFQATT, CDR2 SNEGSKA (reference sequence). This CDR3 has 13 residues. In DNA form, the CDR3 reads TGCAGTGGTTCGAAGGACGCGAACACTGAAGCTTTCTTT. Translation: CSGSKDANTEAFF.

The gene calls are TRBV28 and TRBJ1-4; 8 positions match TRBD1. Trimming cost V 6 bases and J 8 bases; bases outside gene matches: 8. There are 14 residues in the CDR3. Looked up from germline, CDR1 is MDHEN and CDR2 is SYDVKM. CDR3 nucleotide sequence: TGTGCCAGCAGCCCTGGACAGGGTTGGGAAAAACTGTTTTTT. Translated, it gives CASSPGQGWEKLFF. The complete variable domain, with remaining parts taken from reference TRBV28 and TRBJ1-4, reads DVKVTQSSRYLVKRTGEKVFLECVQDMDHENMFWYRQDPGLGLRLIYFSYDVKMKEKGDIPEGYSVSREKKERFSLILESASTNQTSMYLCASSPGQGWEKLFFGSGTQLSVL.

The sample holds one count of this clonotype. The chain recombines TRBV12-3 or TRBV12-4 with TRBJ2-5, with 9 positions matching TRBD2. The J segment lost 5 bases and the V segment lost 7 bases, leaving 8 bases of the junction unmatched. The CDR3 loop spans 14 amino acids. CDR3 DNA: TGTGCCAGCACCCTGCGGGGGGGAGAGGAGACCCAGTACTTC. Amino acid sequence: CASTLRGGEETQYF.